One and the same sample provided the 20 T cell receptor beta chains below, sequenced in a study of post-analysis software for immune sequencing data. Study-level results: In patients, a few TRBV segments were more frequent than in controls, with TRBV5-6, TRBV5-1 and TRBV20-1 among them.

Tagging with unique molecular identifiers was a feature of the TCR beta cDNA libraries. One entry per CDR3 protein, called by TCRdb with MiXCR from the PCR reads. The data hold 380,000 or so distinct CDR3 sequences, with approximately 33% observed a single time. Their cognate antigens are unknown. Sequencing was done on a sample of blood. The receptor source for this set is a girl aged 10-17 years with multiple sclerosis.

A single count supports this clonotype. The chain joins TRBV11-2 to TRBJ2-7; D unresolved. The CDR3 length is 15 residues. In germline, CDR1 is SGHAT, CDR2 FQNNGV. V gave up 0 bases and J gave up 5 bases, with 14 bases separating them. In DNA form, the CDR3 reads TGTGCCAGCAGCTTAGATCTGGGCTTCCAAGACGAGCAGTACTTC. Translating it yields CASSLDLGFQDEQYF.

The rearrangement joins TRBV4-1 to TRBJ1-1; no clear D gene. The V gene's germline CDR1 is MGHRA and CDR2 YSYEKL. Trimming took off 1 base at V and 6 bases at J, with 6 bases between the two ends. The CDR3 consists of 12 residues. The CDR3 is CASSQGSSEAFF. CDR3 in DNA: TGCGCCAGCAGCCAAGGATCCTCTGAAGCTTTCTTT.

This clonotype was picked up a small number of times. The chain uses TRBV12-3 or TRBV12-4 and TRBJ1-1; D is unclear. Trimming removed 5 bases at V and 0 bases at J, with 13 bases between. CDR3 length equals 15 residues. The CDR3 region has the DNA TGTGCCAGCAGTCCCGAGTTTACGGTGAACACTGAAGCTTTCTTT. As protein: CASSPEFTVNTEAFF.

The chain employs TRBV28 and TRBJ2-1, with no clear D. This CDR3 region has 11 residues. In germline, CDR1 is MDHEN, CDR2 SYDVKM. V gave up 4 bases and J gave up 9 bases, with 7 bases separating them. This CDR3 is CASSSPIEQFF. CDR3 in DNA: TGTGCCAGCAGTTCACCTATTGAGCAGTTCTTC.

This clonotype occurred a few times. This chain joins TRBV4-3 and TRBJ2-7, with D possibly TRBD2 on 5 matching bases. V was clipped by 3 bases and J by 0 bases, with 9 bases between them. The germline V gene encodes CDR1 LGHNA and CDR2 YSLEER. This CDR3 contains 14 residues. CDR3 DNA: TGCGCCAGCAGCCAGTACCGGGACTCCTACGAGCAGTACTTC. Its protein product is CASSQYRDSYEQYF.

This clonotype was seen only a few times. The gene calls are TRBV7-9 and TRBJ1-6; D call uncertain. CDR1 and CDR2 from the germline V gene are SEHNR and FQNEAQ (reference sequence). The CDR3 runs 11 residues. V was pared by 4 bases and J by 11 bases, with 6 bases between. The CDR3 protein is CASSSSTPLHF. CDR3 DNA: TGTGCCAGCAGCTCTTCTACACCCCTCCACTTT. The whole variable domain, remainder taken from reference TRBV7-9 and TRBJ1-6, is DTGVSQNPRHKITKRGQNVTFRCDPISEHNRLYWYRQTLGQGPEFLTYFQNEAQLEKSRLLSDRFSAERPKGSFSTLEIQRTEQGDSAMYLCASSSSTPLHFGNGTRLTVT.

Only one count was recorded for this clonotype. The V call is TRBV5-1, the J call TRBJ2-3; tentative D call: TRBD1 (8 bases). Trimming removed 3 bases from V and 5 bases from J, with 13 bases in between. Germline V gene lookup returns CDR1 SGHRS and CDR2 YFSETQ. The CDR3 is 14 residues long. In DNA, the CDR3 is TGCGCCAGCAGCTCGGACAGGGAGGGAGATACGCAGTATTTT. It specifies CASSSDREGDTQYF.

The chain joins TRBV20-1 to TRBJ1-2; D might be TRBD1 (5 bases). Germline lookup yields CDR1 DFQATT and CDR2 SNEGSKA (reference sequence). The CDR3 covers 15 residues. V was cut by 3 bases and J by 2 bases, with 16 bases left in between. The CDR3 region is CSASVDTWGNYGYTF. CDR3 sequence (DNA): TGCAGTGCTAGTGTCGATACATGGGGGAACTATGGCTACACCTTC.

The J gene is TRBJ2-1, the V gene TRBV5-6; tentative D call: TRBD2 (7 bases). Germline V gives CDR1 SGHDT, CDR2 YYEEEE. The CDR3 has 16 residues. The V gene lost 4 bases and the J gene lost 8 bases, with 22 bases spanning the gap. This CDR3 is CASSEFRAGEGDEQFF. CDR3 DNA sequence: TGTGCCAGCAGCGAATTCCGGGCAGGGGAGGGCGATGAGCAGTTCTTC.

This clonotype was observed a few times. The chain uses TRBV27 and TRBJ2-5; tentatively, D is TRBD2 (6 bases). The tail of the sequence fits TRBJ2-7 better, so the J call may be wrong. This CDR3 is 13 amino acids long. Germline loops: CDR1 MNHEY, CDR2 SMNVEV (reference sequence). CDR3 protein: CASSLVPGSEQYF. The CDR3 DNA reads as TGTGCCAGCAGTTTAGTCCCCGGGAGCGAGCAGTACTTC.

This clonotype was observed a few times. The CDR3 DNA reads as TGTGCCAGCAGTTACTCGGGAGGGGCTAGCGGCTACACCTTC. Translated: CASSYSGGASGYTF. The chain carries TRBV6-5 and TRBJ1-2, with D maybe TRBD1 (5 bases). The germline CDR1 and CDR2 sequences are MNHEY and SVGAGI. V lost 0 bases, J lost 8 bases, and 13 bases lay in between. This CDR3 is 14 amino acids long.

This clonotype was counted between two and nine times. The chain combines TRBV7-2 with TRBJ1-2, with a weak D call TRBD1 (5 bases). Trimming took off 5 bases at V and 4 bases at J, with 11 bases between the two ends. CDR3 length: 13 residues. The germline V gene encodes CDR1 SGHTA and CDR2 FQGNSA. CDR3 loop: CASSPGQLYGYTF. CDR3 in DNA: TGTGCCAGCAGCCCAGGGCAGCTCTATGGCTACACCTTC.

The J gene is TRBJ2-7, the V gene TRBV20-1, with D tentatively TRBD1 (6 bases). Deletions cut 6 bases from V and 2 bases from J, with 14 bases between. Germline CDR1 and CDR2: DFQATT and SNEGSKA (reference sequence). CDR3 length equals 13 residues. The CDR3 is CSATDRSAYEQYF. For the CDR3, the DNA is TGCAGTGCCACTGACAGGTCGGCCTACGAGCAGTACTTC.

This clonotype was observed a few times. The chain recombines TRBV7-9 with TRBJ2-7; 8 positions match TRBD1. The trim removed 3 bases at V and 0 bases at J, leaving 4 bases unmatched. Germline CDR1 SEHNR, CDR2 FQNEAQ (reference sequence). The CDR3 consists of 15 residues. The CDR3 region has the DNA TGTGCCAGCAGCTTTGGACAGGGCGACTCCTACGAGCAGTACTTC. It yields the protein CASSFGQGDSYEQYF. Together with reference TRBV7-9 and TRBJ2-7, the CDR3 gives the full variable domain: DTGVSQNPRHKITKRGQNVTFRCDPISEHNRLYWYRQTLGQGPEFLTYFQNEAQLEKSRLLSDRFSAERPKGSFSTLEIQRTEQGDSAMYLCASSFGQGDSYEQYFGPGTRLTVT.

The rearrangement uses TRBV7-3 and TRBJ2-3, with D perhaps TRBD2 (7 bases). The CDR3 consists of 15 residues. The germline V gene encodes CDR1 SGHTA and CDR2 FQGTGA. The ends were cut back, 4 bases at V and 1 base at J, with 12 bases in the middle. The CDR3 DNA follows: TGTGCCAGCAGCTCCTGGGAGGGGGGCACAGATACGCAGTATTTT. This gives the protein CASSSWEGGTDTQYF.

This clonotype was recorded a few times. The rearrangement joins TRBV5-1 to TRBJ2-1; 13 positions match TRBD2. The CDR3 is 16 residues long. Germline-derived CDR1 and CDR2 are SGHRS and YFSETQ. Trimming removed 4 bases from V and 9 bases from J; junction bases left unmatched: 10. The CDR3 sequence: CASSLTSGGAQGEQFF. Here the CDR3 DNA reads TGCGCCAGCAGCCTAACTAGCGGGGGGGCCCAGGGTGAGCAGTTCTTC. The full variable domain, its missing parts supplied by reference TRBV5-1 and TRBJ2-1, is KAGVTQTPRYLIKTRGQQVTLSCSPISGHRSVSWYQQTPGQGLQFLFEYFSETQRNKGNFPGRFSGRQFSNSRSEMNVSTLELGDSALYLCASSLTSGGAQGEQFFGPGTRLTVL.

Comment on this clonotype: Mismatch with germline at one junction end may stem from a read error. This rearrangement joins TRBV30 to TRBJ1-1; no clear D gene. Germline values: CDR1 GTSNPN, CDR2 SVGIG (reference sequence). The CDR3 has 14 residues. DNA for the CDR3: TGTGCCCGGAGTGTAATCGGATCCAACACTGAAGCTTTCTTT. Translation: CARSVIGSNTEAFF.

This sequence joins TRBV4-3 and TRBJ2-4; 7 nucleotides align to TRBD1. This CDR3 is built from 16 residues. Trimming took 3 bases from V and 0 from J; bases not matched to a gene: 5. The germline V gene has CDR1 LGHNA and CDR2 YSLEER. CDR3 DNA sequence: TGCGCCAGCAGCCAGGACAGGTTACTAGCCAAAAACATTCAGTACTTC. This codes for CASSQDRLLAKNIQYF.

This clonotype was seen a single time. The chain carries TRBV7-9 and TRBJ1-2; D uncertain. CDR1 and CDR2 from the germline V gene are SEHNR and FQNEAQ (reference sequence). The length of the CDR3 is 11 residues. Trimming removed 5 bases from V and 6 bases from J, with 7 bases in between. Written as DNA, the CDR3 is TGTGCCAGCAGCGTGTTGGATGGCTACACCTTC. Amino acids: CASSVLDGYTF.

This clonotype showed up many times. The rearrangement uses TRBV3-1 and TRBJ1-2; a weak D match, TRBD1 (6 bases). The CDR3 consists of 12 residues. V was cut by 8 bases and J by 2 bases, with 9 bases left in between. Per germline, CDR1 LGHDT and CDR2 YNNKEL (reference sequence). CDR3 nucleotides: TGTGCCAGCGCGACAGGAAACTATGGCTACACCTTC. Translating it yields CASATGNYGYTF.